This entry is about one T cell receptor beta chain. The CDR3 totals 17 residues. Trimming took 3 bases from V and 6 from J; bases not matched to a gene: 11. Germline CDR1 reads SGHTA; CDR2 reads FQGNSA. Among Cohort 3 donors, those recovered had two negative PCRs, clearance, or symptom resolution. The sample comes from a study of blood T cell repertoires in COVID-19. In the study overall: T cells, B-cell-depleted T cells, or PBMCs provided the cDNA or gDNA that served as material.

The table came from immunoSEQ multiplex PCR; TCRdb's copy has only in-frame clones and leaves some out. The sample lists about 270,000 clones, approximately 90% occurring once. Sequencing used PBMCs or T cells enriched from blood (not recorded which). This sequence originates from a woman aged 45-65 years who had recovered from COVID-19. The chain is built from TRBV7-2 and TRBJ2-1, with 10 bases matching TRBD2. The CDR3, as DNA: TGTGCCAGCAGCTTCGAAGCGGGAGGGCGCCCCGGCAATGAGCAGTTCTTC. Protein product: CASSFEAGGRPGNEQFF.